The rows below give T cell receptor beta chains drawn from one sample of a study of graft-versus-host responses after intestinal transplantation. Repertoires were generated with immunoSEQ multiplex PCR, while TCRdb's copy carries only in-frame clones and drops some. This sample yields about 130,000 clones, of which 90% to 95% are seen a single time; over 0.15% belongs to the top ten. No antigens are known for them. The specimen comprised unstimulated CD4+ T cells sorted from spleen or lymph node cells, sampled before intestinal transplant. These receptors all come from a human donor who received an intestinal transplant. The CDR3 runs from the conserved cysteine through the conserved F or W. Each record gives: clone size, V gene, D gene, J gene, CDR3 length, CDR3 protein, CDR3 DNA. The D gene is left open where the match is weak. Some rows have no size entry. The others give once, few or many, or a class for an expanded clone.

>NA|TRBV18|TRBD1|TRBJ2-6|17
CASSPTGVSSGANVLTF
TGTGCCAGCTCACCAACAGGGGTATCCTCTGGGGCCAACGTCCTGACTTTC
>NA|TRBV19|NA|TRBJ2-2|17
CASRIPTGNSRGGELFF
TGTGCCAGTAGGATTCCCACAGGGAATAGCAGAGGCGGGGAGCTGTTTTTT
>once|TRBV21-1|NA|TRBJ1-6|16
CASRILRDSYNSPLHF
TGTGCCAGCAGGATACTAAGGGACTCCTATAATTCACCCCTCCACTTT
>NA|TRBV6-1|NA|TRBJ1-2|14
CATVGGAGANGYTF
TGTGCCACCGTGGGGGGGGCGGGGGCCAATGGCTACACCTTC
>NA|TRBV10-3|TRBD1|TRBJ1-5|14
CAISLTGLNQPQHF
TGTGCCATCAGTTTGACAGGGCTAAATCAGCCCCAGCATTTT
>NA|TRBV27|NA|TRBJ1-4|14
CASSLEGTNEKLFF
TGTGCCAGCAGTTTAGAGGGGACCAATGAAAAACTGTTTTTT
>NA|TRBV19|NA|TRBJ1-6|15
CASSIGPSAGSPLHF
TGTGCCAGTAGTATAGGTCCCTCGGCTGGGTCACCCCTCCACTTT
>NA|TRBV18|NA|TRBJ1-2|13
CASSPREEGGYTF
TGTGCCAGCTCACCCAGGGAGGAGGGCGGCTACACCTTC
>NA|TRBV5-1|NA|TRBJ1-5|14
CASSLEATGWPQHF
TGCGCCAGCAGCTTGGAAGCGACTGGATGGCCCCAGCATTTT
>NA|TRBV6-6|NA|TRBJ1-4|13
CASQGRTNEKLFF
TGTGCCAGCCAGGGAAGGACTAATGAAAAACTGTTTTTT
>NA|TRBV19|TRBD1|TRBJ1-2|17
CASSIGQGVISVYGYTF
TGTGCCAGTAGTATAGGACAGGGAGTTATAAGCGTCTATGGCTACACCTTC
>NA|TRBV18|NA|TRBJ1-3|15
CASSPDRSSGNTIYF
TGTGCCAGCTCACCCGACCGCAGCTCTGGAAACACCATATATTTT
>NA|TRBV4-2|NA|TRBJ2-3|14
CASSQDGLREAQYF
TGTGCCAGCAGCCAAGATGGCCTTAGGGAGGCGCAGTATTTT
>NA|TRBV5-3|TRBD2|TRBJ2-1|18
CARSSAREGLAGCNEQFF
TGTGCCAGAAGCTCGGCGAGAGAGGGACTAGCGGGATGCAATGAGCAGTTCTTC
>NA|TRBV7-9|NA|TRBJ2-3|13
CASSPLAGGTQYF
TGTGCCAGCAGCCCGCTAGCCGGCGGTACGCAGTATTTT
>NA|TRBV11-3|NA|TRBJ1-1|15
CASSLDGGRNTEAFF
TGTGCCAGCAGCTTAGATGGGGGGAGGAACACTGAAGCTTTCTTT
>NA|TRBV12-1|NA|TRBJ1-6|14
CASTLYAWHSPLHF
TGTGCCAGCACCCTTTATGCCTGGCATTCACCCCTCCACTTT
>NA|TRBV12-5|NA|TRBJ2-6|14
CASGLGSGANVLTF
TGTGCTAGTGGTTTGGGGTCCGGGGCCAACGTCCTGACTTTC
>NA|TRBV25-1|TRBD1|TRBJ2-7|15
CASSGQGRPPSRQYF
TGTGCCAGCAGTGGACAGGGTAGACCACCGAGCCGGCAGTACTTC
>NA|TRBV7-2|NA|TRBJ2-1|12
CASSRFEGEQFF
TGTGCCAGCAGCAGATTTGAGGGTGAGCAGTTCTTC
>NA|TRBV2|NA|TRBJ2-1|13
CASSEFGGGEQFF
TGTGCCAGCAGTGAATTCGGCGGGGGCGAGCAGTTCTTC
>NA|TRBV11-3|NA|TRBJ1-2|16
CASSPRGLAGNYGYTF
TGTGCCAGCAGCCCGAGAGGGTTAGCAGGAAACTATGGCTACACCTTC
>NA|TRBV5-1|NA|TRBJ2-2|15
CASSLGQLNTGELFF
TGCGCCAGCAGCCTGGGTCAGCTTAACACCGGGGAGCTGTTTTTT
>NA|TRBV18|NA|TRBJ1-2|13
CASSPDPGRSSFF
TGTGCCAGCTCACCTGATCCAGGAAGGAGTTCTTTCTTC
>NA|TRBV5-1|NA|TRBJ2-3|14
CASSPDRPTDTQYF
TGCGCCAGCAGCCCAGACAGACCCACAGATACGCAGTATTTT
>NA|TRBV5-1|TRBD1|TRBJ1-4|15
CASSLVGQGNEKLFF
TGCGCCAGCAGCTTGGTGGGACAGGGGAATGAAAAACTGTTTTTT
>NA|TRBV10-3|TRBD1|TRBJ1-3|15
CAISETDRVGNTIYF
TGTGCCATCAGCGAAACGGACAGGGTGGGAAACACCATATATTTT
>once|TRBV5-1|NA|TRBJ2-3|16
CASSFFREPFTDTQYF
TGCGCCAGCAGCTTCTTCAGGGAACCCTTCACAGATACGCAGTATTTT
>NA|TRBV2|NA|TRBJ2-1|13
CASIRTSYNEQFF
TGTGCCAGCATCAGGACGTCCTACAATGAGCAGTTCTTC
>NA|TRBV5-4|TRBD2|TRBJ2-3|14
CASSSSGGTDTQYF
TGTGCCAGCAGCTCTAGCGGGGGAACAGATACGCAGTATTTT
>NA|TRBV18|NA|TRBJ2-5|13
CASSPGTIETQYF
TGTGCCAGCTCACCAGGGACCATCGAGACCCAGTACTTC
>NA|TRBV7-8|TRBD2|TRBJ2-2|17
CASSRISGGGITGELFF
TGTGCCAGCAGCAGAATTAGCGGGGGGGGGATCACCGGGGAGCTGTTTTTT
>NA|TRBV29-1|TRBD1|TRBJ1-1|13
CSGIDRVGTEAFF
TGCAGCGGGATAGACAGGGTAGGCACTGAAGCTTTCTTT
>NA|TRBV5-1|NA|TRBJ2-2|13
CASSGGASGELFF
TGCGCCAGCAGTGGGGGGGCCTCCGGGGAGCTGTTTTTT
>NA|TRBV5-6|NA|TRBJ1-3|15
CASSGTGWSGNTIYF
TGTGCCAGCAGCGGAACAGGGTGGTCTGGAAACACCATATATTTT
>NA|TRBV6-1|NA|TRBJ1-1|14
CASRRRTADTEAFF
TGTGCCAGCAGACGGCGGACAGCGGACACTGAAGCTTTCTTT
>few|TRBV9|TRBD1|TRBJ2-2|17
CASSVLDQGAHTGELFF
TGTGCCAGCAGCGTATTAGATCAGGGGGCGCACACCGGGGAGCTGTTTTTT
>NA|TRBV6-5|TRBD1|TRBJ2-7|15
CASSRGGQGAYEQYF
TGTGCCAGCAGTAGGGGGGGACAGGGGGCTTACGAGCAGTACTTC
>NA|TRBV21-1|NA|TRBJ2-7|17
CASSQCRGGGPSYEQYF
TGTGCCAGCAGCCAATGTAGAGGGGGGGGTCCTTCTTACGAGCAGTACTTC
>NA|TRBV20-1|NA|TRBJ1-1|11
CSASVNTEAFF
TGCAGTGCTAGCGTGAACACTGAAGCTTTCTTT